The clone carrying this T cell receptor beta chain has ten or more counts. These data belong to a study of neurological immune-mediated disorders. A single record per CDR3 protein comes from TCRdb applying MiXCR to the 5' RACE reads. The sample contains tens of thousands of distinct CDR3 sequences, nearly 3.5% of which appear only once. CDR3 size: 15 residues. V dropped 4 bases and J dropped 1; count of bases not matched to a gene: 6. Germline V gene sequence: CDR1 SGHVS, CDR2 FNYEAQ. The sequenced material came from PBMCs. This sequence was found in a man aged 35 to 55 with multiple sclerosis. V gene TRBV7-6 combines with J gene TRBJ2-5; 7 positions match TRBD1. In DNA, the CDR3 is TGTGCCAGCAGCTCCATGGGACAGTCCCAAGAGACCCAGTACTTC. Protein: CASSSMGQSQETQYF.